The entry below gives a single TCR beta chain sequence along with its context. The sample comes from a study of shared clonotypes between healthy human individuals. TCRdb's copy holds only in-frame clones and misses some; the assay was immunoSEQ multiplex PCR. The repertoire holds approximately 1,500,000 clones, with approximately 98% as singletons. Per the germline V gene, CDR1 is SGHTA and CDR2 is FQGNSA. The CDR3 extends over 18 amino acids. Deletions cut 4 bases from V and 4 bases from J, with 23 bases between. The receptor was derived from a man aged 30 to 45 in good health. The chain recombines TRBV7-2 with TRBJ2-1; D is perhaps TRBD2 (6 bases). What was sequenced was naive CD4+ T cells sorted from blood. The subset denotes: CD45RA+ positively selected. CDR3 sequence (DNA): TGTGCCAGCAGCTCCTCAATTTTGGGAGGCAACATTTACAATGAGCAGTTCTTC. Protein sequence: CASSSSILGGNIYNEQFF.